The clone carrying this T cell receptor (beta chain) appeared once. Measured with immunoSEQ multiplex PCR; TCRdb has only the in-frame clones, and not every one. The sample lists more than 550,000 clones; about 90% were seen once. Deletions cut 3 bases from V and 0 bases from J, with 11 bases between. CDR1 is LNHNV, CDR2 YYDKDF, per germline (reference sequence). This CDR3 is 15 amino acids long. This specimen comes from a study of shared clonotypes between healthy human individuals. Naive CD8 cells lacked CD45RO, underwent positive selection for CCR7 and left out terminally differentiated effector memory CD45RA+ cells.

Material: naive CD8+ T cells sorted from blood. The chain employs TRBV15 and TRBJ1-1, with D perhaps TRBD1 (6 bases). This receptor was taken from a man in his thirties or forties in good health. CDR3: CATSSDRSLNTEAFF. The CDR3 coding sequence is TGTGCCACCAGCAGCGACAGGAGTTTGAACACTGAAGCTTTCTTT.